These T cell receptor beta chains were read from a single sample in a study of shared clonotypes between healthy human individuals. TCRdb's copy holds only in-frame clones and misses some; the assay was immunoSEQ multiplex PCR. The data show around 1.1 million clones, about 72% seen once. The sample was memory CD4+ T cells from PBMCs. These receptors all stem from a man aged 18 to 30 in good health. Some clones in this sample may be carry-over from other donors' samples. Each CDR3 is given with its conserved first and last residue. D genes are given only for firm matches. Where a row states a size, it is once, few, many or the class of an expanded clone; other rows omit it.

>NA|TRBV7-3|TRBJ2-1|NA
CASSPGHPEQFF
TGTGCCAGCAGTCCAGGCCACCCCGAGCAGTTCTTC
>NA|TRBV18|TRBJ2-7|NA
CASSPSGTTLNHEQYF
TGTGCCAGCTCACCGTCCGGGACAACCTTAAACCACGAGCAGTACTTC
>NA|TRBV27|TRBJ1-6|NA
CASSSSYNSPLHF
TGTGCCAGCAGTAGCTCCTATAATTCACCCCTCCACTTT
>NA|TRBV4-1|TRBJ2-3|TRBD2
CASSPGLAGAGDTQYF
TGCGCCAGCAGCCCGGGACTAGCGGGAGCAGGAGATACGCAGTATTTT
>NA|TRBV2|TRBJ1-2|NA
CASSGFQYGYTF
TGTGCCAGCAGTGGGTTCCAGTATGGCTACACCTTC
>NA|TRBV7-2|TRBJ2-7|TRBD2
CASSLAGLAGDPYEQYF
TGTGCCAGCAGCTTAGCTGGCCTAGCGGGAGACCCCTACGAGCAGTACTTC
>once|TRBV7-9|TRBJ2-7|TRBD1
CASSLLGQGLDEQYF
TGTGCCAGCAGCTTATTGGGACAGGGGCTTGACGAGCAGTACTTC
>NA|TRBV15|TRBJ2-7|NA
CATSLRGTYEQYF
TGTGCCACCAGCCTGCGGGGAACCTACGAGCAGTACTTC
>NA|TRBV5-1|TRBJ2-5|NA
CASSFTGGQETQYF
TGCGCCAGCAGCTTCACGGGCGGCCAAGAGACCCAGTACTTC
>NA|TRBV28|TRBJ2-7|TRBD1
CASSFTYGTGLETYEQYF
TGTGCCAGCAGTTTTACTTACGGGACAGGGTTGGAAACCTACGAGCAGTACTTC
>NA|TRBV12-5|TRBJ2-2|NA
CASGSWDLGTGELFF
TGTGCTAGTGGTTCCTGGGACCTCGGGACCGGGGAGCTGTTTTTT